Listed here are 29 T cell receptor beta chains from one sample, sequenced in a study of response to subunit inactivated influenza vaccine (dated by TCRdb to 2016 to 2019). The library was made by RT-PCR. Sequencing was performed on an Illumina HiSeq 2500. TCRdb applied fastp at Q25 and MiXCR to the public reads, then kept only in-frame beta chains. Merged by CDR3 protein, the rows form single entries marked with the most common genes and DNA. This sample comprises approximately 520,000 distinct CDR3 sequences, approximately 16% of them detected only once. The ten largest clones represent 3% of the sample. Sequenced here: CD4+ T cells sorted from PBMCs, sampled less than 25 months after vaccination. The receptors derive from a man in his fifties or sixties who received an inactivated influenza vaccine. Donor details come from another sample of the same person, matched by shared clones.

A few counts support this clonotype. CDR3 protein: CASSVSGGMYEQYF. In DNA form, the CDR3 reads TGTGCCAGCAGCGTTAGCGGGGGTATGTACGAGCAGTACTTC. The V and J genes are TRBV9 and TRBJ2-7, with 9 nucleotides matching TRBD2. V lost 2 bases, J lost 4 bases, and 4 bases stayed unmatched. The CDR3 is 14 amino acids. CDR1 is SGDLS, CDR2 YYNGEE, per germline.

This clonotype was seen more than once but under ten times. The V call is TRBV4-3, the J call TRBJ2-7; D gene unclear. The CDR3 spans 13 residues. CDR1 is LGHNA and CDR2 is YSLEER in the germline V gene. The ends were cut back, 4 bases at V and 6 bases at J, with 13 bases in the middle. CDR3 DNA sequence: TGCGCCAGCAGCCCAAGGACCACGGGCGAGCAGTACTTC. Its protein is CASSPRTTGEQYF.

This chain links TRBV20-1 with TRBJ2-3; D not certain. This CDR3 spans 12 amino acids. Germline V gene lookup returns CDR1 DFQATT and CDR2 SNEGSKA (reference sequence). Deletions cut 6 bases from V and 2 bases from J, with 9 bases between. As DNA, the CDR3 is TGCAGTGCGGGCAGCTTCACAGATACGCAGTATTTT. It translates to CSAGSFTDTQYF.

This clonotype was seen more than once but under ten times. This sequence joins TRBV4-1 and TRBJ1-4, with unresolved D. The germline CDR1 and CDR2 sequences are MGHRA and YSYEKL. The CDR3 length is 13 residues. Trimming pared 2 bases from V and 5 bases from J, leaving 6 bases between. This CDR3 reads CASSQSGNEKLFF. CDR3 coding DNA: TGCGCCAGCAGCCAATCAGGAAATGAAAAACTGTTTTTT.

This clonotype was seen more than once but under ten times. V and J are TRBV18 and TRBJ2-3, with 9 bases lining up with TRBD1. V dropped 6 bases and J dropped 4; count of bases not matched to a gene: 11. Per the germline V gene, CDR1 is KGHSH and CDR2 is LQKENI. The CDR3 runs to 16 residues. The chain's CDR3 is CASSPGAGQGPDTQYF. The DNA of the CDR3 is TGTGCCAGCTCGCCAGGCGCGGGACAGGGCCCAGATACGCAGTATTTT.

This clonotype showed up just a few times. V gene TRBV5-1 combines with J gene TRBJ2-2, with a possible D match to TRBD2 (5 bases). V shed 4 bases and J shed 2 bases, with 12 bases lying between them. There are 15 residues in the CDR3. The germline gives CDR1 SGHRS, CDR2 YFSETQ. DNA of the CDR3: TGCGCCAGCAGCGGCCAGAGCGGTAACACCGGGGAGCTGTTTTTT. The encoded protein is CASSGQSGNTGELFF.

CDR3 nucleotide sequence: TGTGCCAGCAGCCAAGTATCCGCAACCTATGGCTACACCTTC. Translated, it gives CASSQVSATYGYTF. The V gene is TRBV3-1, the J gene TRBJ1-2, with D uncertain. Looked up from germline, CDR1 is LGHDT and CDR2 is YNNKEL (reference sequence). The CDR3 runs to 14 residues. Deletions cut 1 base from V and 4 bases from J, with 10 bases between.

This clonotype appeared a few times. This chain connects TRBV29-1 to TRBJ1-2, with D uncertain. Germline V gene sequence: CDR1 SQVTM, CDR2 ANQGSEA. This CDR3 has 12 residues. V was cut by 4 bases and J by 2 bases, with 8 bases left in between. The CDR3 sequence: CSVGSQNYGYTF. The CDR3 DNA reads TGCAGCGTTGGGTCACAGAACTATGGCTACACCTTC.

In its sample, this clonotype was seen many times. The chain combines TRBV14 with TRBJ2-5, with 8 bases that match TRBD1. The trim removed 1 base at V and 5 bases at J, leaving 6 bases unmatched. Germline V gene data show CDR1 as SGHDN and CDR2 as FVKESK. This CDR3 region has 15 residues. CDR3 region: CASSQGPGGKETQYF. The CDR3 DNA reads TGTGCCAGCAGCCAAGGGCCAGGGGGCAAGGAGACCCAGTACTTC.

The V gene is TRBV12-3 or TRBV12-4, the J gene TRBJ2-2; no definite D call. There are 11 residues in the CDR3. Trimming took 6 bases from V and 9 from J, leaving 8 bases between them. The CDR3 DNA sequence: TGTGCCAGCAGATTTACAAGGGAGCTGTTTTTT. Amino acids: CASRFTRELFF.

This clonotype was counted only a few times. The chain links TRBV15 to TRBJ1-5; weak D call: TRBD1 (5 bases). Between the trimmed V and J ends, which lost 1 base and 7 bases, there was a span of 11 bases. CDR3 size: 14 residues. Germline V gene lookup returns CDR1 LNHNV and CDR2 YYDKDF (reference sequence). The chain's CDR3 is CATSRVRGAQPQHF. The CDR3 coding sequence is TGTGCCACCAGCAGAGTGAGGGGAGCGCAGCCCCAGCATTTT.

J is TRBJ1-4 and V is TRBV20-1; 7 nucleotides line up with TRBD1. V shed 1 base, J shed 8 bases, and the junction held 7 bases outside the gene matches. Germline V gene lookup returns CDR1 DFQATT and CDR2 SNEGSKA (reference sequence). The CDR3 consists of 14 residues. CDR3 DNA sequence: TGCAGTGCTAGAGCGGCGGAGGGGGCCGAAAAACTGTTTTTT. Translated, it gives CSARAAEGAEKLFF.

This clonotype was counted between two and nine times. The rearrangement uses TRBV5-1 and TRBJ2-3; 8 bases fit TRBD1. Germline loops: CDR1 SGHRS, CDR2 YFSETQ. The CDR3 consists of 15 residues. V shed 7 bases, J shed 2 bases, and the junction held 9 bases outside the gene matches. Here the CDR3 DNA reads TGCGCCAGCCGAACCGGGACAGGCTACACAGATACGCAGTATTTT. This encodes CASRTGTGYTDTQYF.

This clonotype was detected only a few times. The gene calls are TRBV11-2 and TRBJ2-5, with 8 bases that match TRBD1. After removal of 5 bases from V and 6 bases from J, the junction contained 11 bases not matched to a gene. The CDR3 consists of 15 residues. The germline CDR1 and CDR2 sequences are SGHAT and FQNNGV. The CDR3 region is CASSAVADRVKTQYF. For the CDR3, the DNA is TGTGCCAGCAGCGCTGTCGCGGACAGGGTGAAGACCCAGTACTTC.

The DNA of the CDR3 is TGTGCCAGCACCAAGCTTCAGAATGAAGATGAGCAGTTCTTC. The encoded protein is CASTKLQNEDEQFF. The chain is built from TRBV5-6 and TRBJ2-1; D gene ambiguous. V dropped 6 bases and J dropped 8 bases, with 18 bases sitting between them. There are 14 residues in the CDR3. The germline CDR1 and CDR2 sequences are SGHDT and YYEEEE.

J is TRBJ1-6 and V is TRBV9; TRBD1 matches 7 bases. CDR3 length equals 15 residues. V shed 2 bases and J 9 bases; nucleotides not matched to a gene: 8. Looked up from germline, CDR1 is SGDLS and CDR2 is YYNGEE. The CDR3 coding sequence is TGTGCCAGCAGCGTTCGAGACAGGGAAAGTTCACCCCTCCACTTT. Translating gives CASSVRDRESSPLHF.

This clonotype was picked up one time. The chain recombines TRBV4-2 with TRBJ1-4; D not certain. The V end lost 0 bases, the J end lost 6 bases, and 11 bases lay between the germline ends. The germline V gene has CDR1 LGHNA and CDR2 YNFKEQ. The CDR3 spans 15 residues. This CDR3 reads CASSQEGDTDEKLFF. Written as DNA, the CDR3 is TGTGCCAGCAGCCAAGAAGGAGATACAGATGAAAAACTGTTTTTT.

This clonotype turned up a few times. The chain joins TRBV21-1 to TRBJ1-6; TRBD1 is taken as the D call from the table, unchecked against the DNA. TRBV21-1 corresponds to a pseudogene. CDR3 size: 16 residues. CDR3 nucleotides: TGTGCCAGCAGCACTTGGACAGGGGGAACAGATTCACCCCTCCACTTT. Translation: CASSTWTGGTDSPLHF.

This clonotype was recorded a few times. The rearrangement uses TRBV7-8 and TRBJ2-1; TRBD2 matches at 11 bases. After removal of 7 bases from V and 8 bases from J, the junction contained 25 bases not matched to a gene. From germline, CDR1 is SGHVS and CDR2 FQNEAQ. The CDR3 covers 20 residues. The chain's CDR3 is CASTQWRGGLAGNSEHEQFF. The CDR3 DNA follows: TGTGCCAGCACCCAGTGGAGGGGAGGACTAGCGGGCAACTCAGAACATGAGCAGTTCTTC.

This clonotype was found a few times. The rearrangement links TRBV12-3 or TRBV12-4 to TRBJ2-1; possible D gene TRBD1, 6 bases. The CDR3 covers 15 residues. V shed 5 bases and J shed 5 bases, with 16 bases lying between them. DNA of the CDR3: TGTGCCAGCAGTCCTACAGGGTGGAATAACAATGAGCAGTTCTTC. Its protein is CASSPTGWNNNEQFF.

The chain links TRBV5-5 to TRBJ2-1; 7 bases fit TRBD1. The germline V gene encodes CDR1 SGHKS and CDR2 YYEKEE (reference sequence). There are 15 residues in the CDR3. Trimming at V came to 5 bases and at J to 7 bases, leaving 12 bases not matched to a gene. The CDR3 spells CASRYRTGARNEQFF. DNA of the CDR3: TGTGCCAGCAGATACCGTACAGGGGCGAGGAATGAGCAGTTCTTC.

This clonotype was counted a few times. V and J are TRBV24-1 and TRBJ2-5, with D maybe TRBD2 (5 bases). The CDR3 covers 13 residues. Trimming stripped 5 bases from V and 5 bases from J, with 11 bases between. Per germline, CDR1 KGHDR and CDR2 SFDVKD. CDR3 nucleotide sequence: TGTGCCACCAGTGCAGTCTCGGGGGAGACCCAGTACTTC. Its translation is CATSAVSGETQYF.

In this sample, this clonotype turned up a few times. The V and J genes are TRBV29-1 and TRBJ2-5; possible D gene TRBD1, 6 bases. V gave up 5 bases and J gave up 2 bases, with 9 bases separating them. Per germline, CDR1 SQVTM and CDR2 ANQGSEA. The CDR3 is 12 residues long. This chain's CDR3 is CSVIRGQETQYF. In nucleotides, the CDR3 is TGCAGCGTTATCAGGGGTCAAGAGACCCAGTACTTC.

The V and J genes are TRBV20-1 and TRBJ1-2; possible D gene TRBD1, 5 bases. Deletions cut 3 bases from V and 8 bases from J, with 19 bases between. From germline, CDR1 is DFQATT and CDR2 SNEGSKA (reference sequence). CDR3 length: 14 amino acids. CDR3 DNA: TGCAGTGCTAGGCCCGACAGCCCGGCCCAGGGCTACACCTTC. Its translation: CSARPDSPAQGYTF.

This clonotype was found a few times. The chain couples TRBV20-1 to TRBJ1-5; D not resolved. The CDR3 has 15 amino acids. The germline V and J ends were trimmed by 0 bases and 5 bases, with 14 bases remaining between them. Germline CDR1 and CDR2: DFQATT and SNEGSKA (reference sequence). The CDR3 loop is CSARDSKGNHQPQHF. The DNA for the CDR3 is TGCAGTGCTAGAGATTCGAAAGGGAATCATCAGCCCCAGCATTTT.

This clonotype was counted a few times. The chain links TRBV11-1 to TRBJ2-1; 8 bases agree with TRBD1. The CDR3 has 15 amino acids. The V gene's germline CDR1 is SGHAT and CDR2 FQDESV (reference sequence). Trimming cost V 0 bases and J 7 bases; bases outside gene matches: 5. The CDR3: CASSLAQGQVNEQFF. For the CDR3, the DNA is TGTGCCAGCAGCTTAGCGCAGGGACAGGTTAATGAGCAGTTCTTC.

V usage is TRBV5-1 and J usage is TRBJ2-5, with D uncertain. Germline V lookup: CDR1 SGHRS, CDR2 YFSETQ. This CDR3 comprises 13 residues. Trimming stripped 0 bases from V and 7 bases from J, with 10 bases between. The CDR3 nucleotides read TGCGCCAGCAGCTTGGACAGCTTGGGGACCCAGTACTTC. Translating gives CASSLDSLGTQYF.

The chain carries TRBV12-3 or TRBV12-4 and TRBJ1-5; 9 bases fit TRBD1. V shed 6 bases, J shed 4 bases, and the junction held 7 bases outside the gene matches. The CDR3 sequence is 15 residues long. The CDR3: CASSNPGTGNQPQHF. For the CDR3, the DNA is TGTGCCAGCAGCAACCCCGGGACAGGGAATCAGCCCCAGCATTTT.

The chain carries TRBV2 and TRBJ1-2, with TRBD1 identical over 8 bases. Trimming at V came to 6 bases and at J to 7 bases, leaving 7 bases not matched to a gene. Germline CDR1 and CDR2: SNHLY and FYNNEI. The length of the CDR3 is 13 residues. For the CDR3, the DNA is TGTGCCAGCAGGGTTGGACAGGGAAGTGGCTACACCTTC. This gives the protein CASRVGQGSGYTF.